This TCR beta chain derives from a study of blood T cell repertoires in COVID-19. Clones were read by immunoSEQ multiplex PCR, and TCRdb kept only the in-frame ones, dropping some. The sample includes some 150,000 clones, about 88% seen only once; the top ten take more than 2%. CDR1 MNHEY and CDR2 SVGAGI come from the germline V gene. The length of the CDR3 is 13 residues. Unmatched junction bases numbered 5, after V lost 6 bases and J lost 4 bases. The sample consisted of peripheral blood. The chain employs TRBV6-5 and TRBJ1-2, with TRBD1 identical over 7 bases. This receptor was identified in a woman in her 70s with acute or convalescent COVID-19. In DNA, the CDR3 is TGTGCCAGCAGGTCGGACAGGAGCTATGGCTACACCTTC. Translating it yields CASRSDRSYGYTF.